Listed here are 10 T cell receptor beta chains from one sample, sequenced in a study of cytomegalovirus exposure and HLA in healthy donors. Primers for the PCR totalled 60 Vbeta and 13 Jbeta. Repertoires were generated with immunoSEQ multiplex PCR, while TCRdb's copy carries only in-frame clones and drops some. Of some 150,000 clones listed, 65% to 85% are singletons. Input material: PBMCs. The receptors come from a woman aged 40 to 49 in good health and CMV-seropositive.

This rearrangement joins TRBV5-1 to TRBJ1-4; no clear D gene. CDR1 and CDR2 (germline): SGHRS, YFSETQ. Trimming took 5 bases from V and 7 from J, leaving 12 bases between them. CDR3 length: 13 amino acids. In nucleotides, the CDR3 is TGCGCCAGCAGTAGTGCAGACTCTGAAAAACTGTTTTTT. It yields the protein CASSSADSEKLFF.

The chain's CDR3 is CASSSHRDRAYGYTF. DNA of the CDR3: TGTGCCAGCAGTTCTCACCGGGACAGGGCATATGGCTACACCTTC. This sequence joins TRBV6-5 and TRBJ1-2, with 9 bases aligning to TRBD1. The V gene's germline CDR1 is MNHEY and CDR2 SVGAGI. The CDR3 runs 15 residues. V lost 4 bases and J lost 5; bases outside the gene matches: 8.

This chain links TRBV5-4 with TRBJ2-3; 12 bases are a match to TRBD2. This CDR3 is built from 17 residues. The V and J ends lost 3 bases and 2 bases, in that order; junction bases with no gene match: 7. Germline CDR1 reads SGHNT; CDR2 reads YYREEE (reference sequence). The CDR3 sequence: CASSSKTSGGLTDTQYF. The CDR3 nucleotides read TGTGCCAGCAGCTCAAAAACTAGCGGGGGGCTCACAGATACGCAGTATTTT.

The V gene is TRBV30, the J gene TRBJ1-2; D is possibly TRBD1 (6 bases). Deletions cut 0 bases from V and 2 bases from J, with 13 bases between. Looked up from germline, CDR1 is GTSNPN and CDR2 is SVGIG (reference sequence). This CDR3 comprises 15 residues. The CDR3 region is CAWSVTGLGNYGYTF. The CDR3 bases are TGTGCCTGGAGTGTAACAGGGTTAGGGAACTATGGCTACACCTTC.

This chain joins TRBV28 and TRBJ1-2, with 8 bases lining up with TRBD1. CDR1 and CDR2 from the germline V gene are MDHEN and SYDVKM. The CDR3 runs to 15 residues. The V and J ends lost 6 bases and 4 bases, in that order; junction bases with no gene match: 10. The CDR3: CASSKTGQGRYGYTF. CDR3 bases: TGTGCCAGCAGCAAAACCGGACAGGGCCGCTATGGCTACACCTTC.

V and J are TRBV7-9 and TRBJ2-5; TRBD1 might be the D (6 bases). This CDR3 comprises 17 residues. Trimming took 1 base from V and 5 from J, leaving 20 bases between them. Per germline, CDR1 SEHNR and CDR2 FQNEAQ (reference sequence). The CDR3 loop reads CASSLEGRTEKGETQYF. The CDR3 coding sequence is TGTGCCAGCAGCTTAGAGGGTCGGACAGAAAAAGGGGAGACCCAGTACTTC. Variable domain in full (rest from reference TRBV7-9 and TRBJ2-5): DTGVSQNPRHKITKRGQNVTFRCDPISEHNRLYWYRQTLGQGPEFLTYFQNEAQLEKSRLLSDRFSAERPKGSFSTLEIQRTEQGDSAMYLCASSLEGRTEKGETQYFGPGTRLLVL.

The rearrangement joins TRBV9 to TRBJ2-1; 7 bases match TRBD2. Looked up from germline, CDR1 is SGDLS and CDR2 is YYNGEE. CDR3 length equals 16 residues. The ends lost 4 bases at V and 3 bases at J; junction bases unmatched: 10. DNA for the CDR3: TGTGCCAGCAGCCCTCTAGCGGACACTCTCTACAATGAGCAGTTCTTC. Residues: CASSPLADTLYNEQFF.

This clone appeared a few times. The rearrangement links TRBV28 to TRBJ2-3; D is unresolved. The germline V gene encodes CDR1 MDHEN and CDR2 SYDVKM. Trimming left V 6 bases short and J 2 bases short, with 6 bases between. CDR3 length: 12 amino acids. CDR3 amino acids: CASSSLTDTQYF. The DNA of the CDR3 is TGTGCCAGCAGCTCCCTCACAGATACGCAGTATTTT.

DNA of the CDR3: TGTGCCAGCAGCCAGGGATGGGGCACTGAAGCTTTCTTT. The encoded protein is CASSQGWGTEAFF. The V gene is TRBV9, the J gene TRBJ1-1; D is possibly TRBD1 (5 bases). The germline V gene has CDR1 SGDLS and CDR2 YYNGEE. This CDR3 comprises 13 residues. With 4 bases removed from V and 4 bases from J, the gap between germline ends came to 11 bases.

As DNA, the CDR3 is TGTGCCAGCAGTTTAGGTTTAGGAGTAGTTGAGCAGTTCTTC. Amino acids: CASSLGLGVVEQFF. The chain carries TRBV25-1 and TRBJ2-1; D uncertain. Trimming cost V 5 bases and J 9 bases, with 17 bases left between them. The germline gives CDR1 MGHDK, CDR2 SYGVNS. The CDR3 is 14 amino acids.